The 20 T cell receptor beta chains below all came from one sample that was sequenced in a study of persistence of HIV-infected CD4 T cells. Cells were stimulated nonspecifically with anti-CD3/anti-CD28 magnetic beads. Sorting selected CD4+ T cells upregulating both CD40 ligand and CD69. The antigens of these receptors remain unknown. Sequencing used immunoSEQ version 4 in survey mode. TCRdb's table, derived via immunoSEQ multiplex PCR, lists solely in-frame clones and lacks some. Here the sample spans about 47,000 clones, just over 90% being singletons. This material consisted of CD4+ T cells sorted from PBMCs after roughly 18-hour stimulation, taken from a patient who received antiretroviral therapy. All receptors come from an adult man with HIV who was CMV-seropositive.

The chain combines TRBV5-1 with TRBJ1-1; 12 bases are a match to TRBD1. The CDR3 spans 19 residues. The germline CDR1 and CDR2 sequences are SGHRS and YFSETQ. V trimming: 0 bases; J trimming: 2 bases; junction bases outside the gene matches: 11. The CDR3 DNA sequence: TGCGCCAGCAGCTTGGAAGGGACAGGGGGCATACCGCTCAACACTGAAGCTTTCTTT. It encodes CASSLEGTGGIPLNTEAFF.

The chain carries TRBV21-1 and TRBJ1-1. TRBV21-1 constitutes a pseudogene. The CDR3 consists of 15 residues. The CDR3 region has the DNA TGTGCCAGCAGCACCGATGGCTATGAACTCACTGAAGCTTTCTTT. It is translated as CASSTDGYELTEAFF.

The rearrangement joins TRBV29-1 to TRBJ2-6; 10 bases are a match to TRBD1. Germline CDR1 and CDR2: SQVTM and ANQGSEA. J gave up 3 bases and V 4 bases, and 3 bases lay outside the gene matches. The CDR3 covers 15 residues. The CDR3 protein is CSVGQGAIGANVLTF. The CDR3 DNA reads as TGCAGCGTTGGACAGGGGGCTATTGGGGCCAACGTCCTGACTTTC.

V and J are TRBV7-6 and TRBJ2-2; TRBD1 or TRBD2 may be the D gene (6 bases each). This CDR3 has 12 amino acids. Germline assignment: CDR1 SGHVS and CDR2 FNYEAQ. The CDR3 DNA reads as TGTGCATATGGGGGGCGCTTCGGGGAGCTGTTTTTT. It yields the protein CAYGGRFGELFF.

V is TRBV5-8 and J is TRBJ1-4; weak D call: TRBD1 (5 bases). Germline V gene lookup returns CDR1 SGHTS and CDR2 YDEGEE. Trimming stripped 2 bases from V and 3 bases from J, with 8 bases between. This CDR3 contains 14 residues. The DNA of the CDR3 is TGTGCCAGCAGCTTTCGACAGCCTAATGAAAAACTGTTTTTT. Residues: CASSFRQPNEKLFF.

The chain combines TRBV19 with TRBJ1-4; 7 bases agree with TRBD1. Trimming removed 11 bases from V and 5 bases from J; junction bases left unmatched: 8. The germline CDR1 and CDR2 sequences are LNHDA and SQIVND (reference sequence). The CDR3 runs 13 residues. The DNA for the CDR3 is TGTGCCGCCGCGGGGACAGAGAATGAAAAACTGTTTTTT. Translated, it gives CAAAGTENEKLFF.

This chain connects TRBV6-6 to TRBJ1-6; 9 nucleotides align to TRBD1. CDR1 and CDR2 from the germline V gene are MNHNY and SVGAGI (reference sequence). This CDR3 is built from 16 residues. Trimming took 4 bases from V and 4 from J; bases not matched to a gene: 5. DNA for the CDR3: TGTGCCAGCAGTTGGACAGGGGAGGAGTATAATTCACCCCTCCACTTT. This encodes CASSWTGEEYNSPLHF.

This clone was seen once. The J gene is TRBJ2-2, the V gene TRBV7-9, with a tentative D call TRBD1 (6 bases). The CDR3 has 15 residues. Germline CDR1 reads SEHNR; CDR2 reads FQNEAQ (reference sequence). The ends were cut back, 4 bases at V and 4 bases at J, with 13 bases in the middle. The CDR3 here is CASSSSGTFTGELFF. The DNA of the CDR3 is TGTGCCAGCAGCTCATCCGGGACATTCACCGGGGAGCTGTTTTTT.

The gene calls are TRBV25-1 and TRBJ2-3; D is unresolved. Germline V CDR1 and CDR2: MGHDK, SYGVNS. The CDR3 is 16 amino acids. Trimming removed 5 bases at V and 0 bases at J, with 15 bases between. The CDR3 nucleotides read TGTGCCAGCAGTATACGGGCATCCCCTAGCACAGATACGCAGTATTTT. This sequence encodes CASSIRASPSTDTQYF.

V gene TRBV2 combines with J gene TRBJ1-5, with D unresolved. The V and J ends lost 6 bases and 4 bases respectively, with 16 bases between them. This CDR3 region has 15 residues. Per germline, CDR1 SNHLY and CDR2 FYNNEI. The CDR3 here is CASSVGSRPNQPQHF. In DNA form, the CDR3 reads TGTGCCAGCAGCGTAGGGAGTCGGCCTAATCAGCCCCAGCATTTT.

The chain couples TRBV7-2 to TRBJ2-1; 9 nucleotides match TRBD2. The J segment lost 12 bases and the V segment lost 1 base, leaving 4 bases of the junction unmatched. Germline V gives CDR1 SGHTA, CDR2 FQGNSA. The CDR3 is 13 amino acids. CDR3 in amino acids: CASSLGEAGGQFF. The CDR3 DNA reads TGTGCCAGCAGCTTAGGGGAAGCGGGGGGGCAGTTCTTC.

V and J are TRBV12-3 or TRBV12-4 and TRBJ2-2; D uncertain. The CDR3 runs 13 residues. Trimming stripped 4 bases from V and 4 bases from J, with 7 bases between. Here the CDR3 reads CASSSAPTGELFF. The CDR3 nucleotides read TGTGCCAGCAGTTCCGCTCCCACCGGGGAGCTGTTTTTT.

This clone appeared a single time. The V gene is TRBV10-3, the J gene TRBJ1-5; tentatively, D is TRBD1 (5 bases). CDR1 is ENHRY, CDR2 SYGVKD, per germline. V was cut by 4 bases and J by 5 bases, with 18 bases left in between. The CDR3 has 16 amino acids. The CDR3 nucleotides are TGTGCCATCAGTGCCTCCCCACGACAGCGCCATCAGCCCCAGCATTTT. It translates to CAISASPRQRHQPQHF.

J is TRBJ2-7 and V is TRBV29-1, with D perhaps matching TRBD1 (6 bases). Germline assignment: CDR1 SQVTM and CDR2 ANQGSEA. Trimming removed 5 bases from V and 0 bases from J, with 14 bases in between. The CDR3 spans 14 residues. Here the CDR3 DNA reads TGCAGCGTTTGGCTTGGGGACACCTCCTACGAGCAGTACTTC. It yields the protein CSVWLGDTSYEQYF.

CDR3 bases: TGTGCCAGCAGCTTGGCCGTGTCGGTTCCCTACGAGCAGTACTTC. Its translation: CASSLAVSVPYEQYF. The chain is built from TRBV5-4 and TRBJ2-7; D is undetermined. The CDR3 is 15 residues long. The V gene's germline CDR1 is SGHNT and CDR2 YYREEE (reference sequence). V gave up 0 bases and J gave up 2 bases, with 12 bases separating them.

This clone came up once. CDR3 in DNA: TGCGCCAGCATCTCAGGGACGTTCGACGTCGCTGAAGCTTTCTTT. Its translation is CASISGTFDVAEAFF. V and J are TRBV5-1 and TRBJ1-1; perhaps TRBD1 as D (5 bases). The CDR3 has 15 residues. V was trimmed by 6 bases and J by 6 bases, leaving 21 bases between them. Germline CDR1 SGHRS, CDR2 YFSETQ.

The chain has TRBV18 and TRBJ2-5, with D possibly being TRBD1 (5 bases). Trimming stripped 6 bases from V and 2 bases from J, with 13 bases between. Germline assignment: CDR1 KGHSH and CDR2 LQKENI. This CDR3 contains 14 residues. The CDR3 sequence is CASSHTGIQETQYF. CDR3 coding DNA: TGTGCCAGCTCCCATACAGGAATTCAAGAGACCCAGTACTTC.

V and J are TRBV3-1 (or the pseudogene TRBV3-2) and TRBJ2-7; D perhaps matches TRBD1 (5 bases). Trimming removed 4 bases at V and 3 bases at J, with 19 bases between. In germline, CDR1 is LGHDT, CDR2 YNNKEL (reference sequence). The CDR3 consists of 16 residues. The DNA of the CDR3 is TGTGCCAGCAGCCCAAGGGGTGGGCTCTCTATCTACGAGCAGTACTTC. Translated: CASSPRGGLSIYEQYF.

The gene calls are TRBV9 and TRBJ2-7, with D perhaps given as TRBD1 or TRBD2 (5 bases each). Trimming left V 3 bases short and J 7 bases short, with 17 bases between. The length of the CDR3 is 14 residues. Per the germline V gene, CDR1 is SGDLS and CDR2 is YYNGEE. CDR3: CASSEGPALREQYF. In DNA, the CDR3 is TGTGCCAGCAGCGAGGGACCGGCCCTCCGAGAGCAGTACTTC.

This chain links TRBV7-3 with TRBJ2-3; D unclear. The V gene's germline CDR1 is SGHTA and CDR2 FQGTGA. V lost 5 bases, J lost 8 bases, and 11 bases lay in between. CDR3 length: 12 amino acids. CDR3 residues: CASSRIMGTQYF. CDR3 coding DNA: TGTGCCAGCAGCCGCATCATGGGTACGCAGTATTTT. Using reference TRBV7-3 and TRBJ2-3 for the parts outside the CDR3, the full variable domain is GAGVSQTPSNKVTEKGKYVELRCDPISGHTALYWYRQSLGQGPEFLIYFQGTGAADDSGLPNDRFFAVRPEGSVSTLKIQRTERGDSAVYLCASSRIMGTQYFGPGTRLTVL.